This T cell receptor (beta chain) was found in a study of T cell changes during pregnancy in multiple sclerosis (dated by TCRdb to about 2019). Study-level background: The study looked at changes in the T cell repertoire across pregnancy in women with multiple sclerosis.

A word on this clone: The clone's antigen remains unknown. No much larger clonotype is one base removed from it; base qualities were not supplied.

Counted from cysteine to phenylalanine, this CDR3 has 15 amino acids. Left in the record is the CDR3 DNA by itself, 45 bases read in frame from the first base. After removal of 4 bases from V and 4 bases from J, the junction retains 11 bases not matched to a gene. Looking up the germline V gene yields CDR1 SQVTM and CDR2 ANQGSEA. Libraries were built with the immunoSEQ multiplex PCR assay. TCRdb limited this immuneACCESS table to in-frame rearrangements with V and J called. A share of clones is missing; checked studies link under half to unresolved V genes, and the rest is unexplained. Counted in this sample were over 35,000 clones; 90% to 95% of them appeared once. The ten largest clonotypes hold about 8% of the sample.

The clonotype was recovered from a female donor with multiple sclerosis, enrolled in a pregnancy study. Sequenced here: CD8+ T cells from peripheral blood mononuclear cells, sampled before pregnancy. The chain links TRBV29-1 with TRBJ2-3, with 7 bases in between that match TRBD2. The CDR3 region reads CSVVPVGGRSDTQYF. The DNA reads TGCAGCGTTGTGCCGGTGGGCGGGAGATCAGATACGCAGTATTTT.